This TCR beta chain was captured in a study of T cell clonotyping in hematopoietic cell transplantation. In the study overall: Recipients' pretransplant samples followed cytoreduction.

Deletions cut 1 base from V and 7 bases from J, with 16 bases between. Per germline, CDR1 SNHLY and CDR2 FYNNEI. The CDR3 is 16 amino acids. With respect to this clone: As yet, its antigen is unknown.

Using immunoSEQ multiplex PCR, the repertoire was profiled, and TCRdb retains in-frame clones only, with some absent. The sample lists 25,000 to 30,000 clones; roughly 85% were seen once. Time point given: recipient sample about 28 days before transplant, after cytoreduction. Findings and caveats of the study: No sorting was done, leaving CD4 and CD8 contributions mixed. Few recipient clonotypes overlapped donors; over 95% were de novo at given depth. After transplant, recipient diversity fell while pathologically expanded clonotypes grew through day 180.

This chain connects TRBV2 to TRBJ2-2; possibly TRBD2 for D (5 bases). This sequence was found in a man aged 35-49 years with acute myeloid leukemia. Some clones in this sample may be carry-over from other donors' samples. The sample in question was peripheral blood mononuclear cells, obtained before stem cell transplant. The CDR3 loop reads CASSEVDFYLVGELFF. CDR3 sequence (DNA): TGTGCCAGCAGTGAAGTGGACTTTTATCTGGTCGGGGAGCTGTTTTTT.